This T cell receptor beta chain originates from a study of T cell changes during pregnancy in multiple sclerosis. Trimming cost V 0 bases and J 2 bases, with 23 bases left between them. The CDR3 spans 19 residues. Germline loops: CDR1 LGHNA, CDR2 YNFKEQ. Sequenced by immunoSEQ multiplex PCR; TCRdb stores in-frame clones only, minus some. This repertoire shows about 56,000 clones, around 90% found once; its top ten account for around 0.5%. J is TRBJ2-7 and V is TRBV4-2, with a weak D call TRBD1 (6 bases). The material sequenced was CD4+ T cells from peripheral blood mononuclear cells, taken in the third trimester of pregnancy. This TCR came from a female donor with multiple sclerosis, enrolled in a pregnancy study. The CDR3 DNA reads TGTGCCAGCAGCCAAGAGGGGGCAGTGTCGACCTACCCACCCTACGAGCAGTACTTC. Translated: CASSQEGAVSTYPPYEQYF.